This T cell receptor (beta chain) stems from a study of T cells in localized non-small cell lung cancer. Using immunoSEQ multiplex PCR, the repertoire was profiled, and TCRdb retains in-frame clones only, with some absent. The table lists approximately 6,400 clones, roughly 15% of them singletons, with around 4.8% in the top ten. The CDR3 runs 14 residues. The ends were cut back, 0 bases at V and 5 bases at J, with 9 bases in the middle. Germline V CDR1 and CDR2: MNHGY, SAAAGT. The source is a male donor aged 60 or older with stage II squamous cell lung carcinoma. The chain uses TRBV6-8 and TRBJ2-3; D is ambiguous. The material sequenced was normal lung tissue next to the tumor, taken before any cancer treatment. Here the CDR3 reads CASSYSSPRDTQYF. DNA of the CDR3: TGTGCCAGCAGTTACTCGTCGCCCCGAGATACGCAGTATTTT.